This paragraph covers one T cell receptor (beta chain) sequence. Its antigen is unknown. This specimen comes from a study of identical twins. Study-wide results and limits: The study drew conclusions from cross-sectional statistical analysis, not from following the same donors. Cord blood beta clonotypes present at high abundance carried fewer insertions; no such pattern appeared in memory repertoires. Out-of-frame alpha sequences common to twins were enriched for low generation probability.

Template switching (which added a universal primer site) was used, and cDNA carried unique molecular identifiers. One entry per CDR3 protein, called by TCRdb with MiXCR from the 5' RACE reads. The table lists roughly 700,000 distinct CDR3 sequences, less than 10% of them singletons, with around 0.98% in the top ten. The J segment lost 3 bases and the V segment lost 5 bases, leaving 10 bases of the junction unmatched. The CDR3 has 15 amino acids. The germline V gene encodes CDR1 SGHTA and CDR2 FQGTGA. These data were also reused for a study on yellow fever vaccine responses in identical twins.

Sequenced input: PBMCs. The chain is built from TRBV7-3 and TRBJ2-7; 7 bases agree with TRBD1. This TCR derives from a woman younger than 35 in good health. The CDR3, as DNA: TGTGCCAGCAGCCCTTCCGGGACAGAATACTACGAGCAGTACTTC. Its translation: CASSPSGTEYYEQYF.